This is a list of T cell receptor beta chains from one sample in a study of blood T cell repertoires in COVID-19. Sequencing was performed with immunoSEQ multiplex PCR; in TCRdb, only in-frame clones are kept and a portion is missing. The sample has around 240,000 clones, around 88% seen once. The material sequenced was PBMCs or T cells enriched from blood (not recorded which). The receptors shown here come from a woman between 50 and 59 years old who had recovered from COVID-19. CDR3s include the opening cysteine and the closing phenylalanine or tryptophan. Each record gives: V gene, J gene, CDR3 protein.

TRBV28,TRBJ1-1,CASSSNYGEDTEAFF
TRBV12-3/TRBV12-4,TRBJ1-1,CASSQTWNTEAFF
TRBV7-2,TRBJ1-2,CASSQRTGVSYGYTF
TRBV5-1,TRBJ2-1,CASSWGRQGRGNEQFF
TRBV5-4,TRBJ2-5,CASSLGLAGGNTETQYF
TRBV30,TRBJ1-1,CAWNRDREAFF
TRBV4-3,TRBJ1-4,CASSRDRGIEKLFF
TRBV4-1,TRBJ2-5,CASSQGGVQTQYF
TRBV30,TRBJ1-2,CAWSPLLWGYTF
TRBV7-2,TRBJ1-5,CASSFGGNNQPQHF
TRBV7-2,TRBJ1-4,CASSFMTGGEKLFF
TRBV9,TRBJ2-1,CASSVTWGGHYNEQFF
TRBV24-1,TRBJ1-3,CATNRKDSRANTIYF
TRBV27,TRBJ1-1,CASSLSYDSDDTEAFF
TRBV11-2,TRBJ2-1,CASRRGRGYNEQFF
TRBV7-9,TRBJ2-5,CASSLVLVRGETQYF
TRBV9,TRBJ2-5,CASSVATEETQYF
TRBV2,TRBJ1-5,CASMGWAGGQPQHF
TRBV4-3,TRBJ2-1,CASSQERASDSYNEQFF
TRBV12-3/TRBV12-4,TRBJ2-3,CASRGGGRDTQYF
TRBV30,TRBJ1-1,CAWSWEAEAFF
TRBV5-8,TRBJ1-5,CASSFFAGDTSNQPQHF
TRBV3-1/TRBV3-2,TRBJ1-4,CASSQDHGRGHGEKLFF
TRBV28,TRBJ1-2,CATRRDRGKGYTF
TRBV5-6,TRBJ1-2,CASSLLDRRNYGYTF
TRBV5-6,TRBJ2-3,CASSQGLTTDTQYF
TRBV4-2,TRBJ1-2,CASSQDSGADYGYTF
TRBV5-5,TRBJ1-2,CASSVDGNYGYTF
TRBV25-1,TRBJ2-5,CASSEETNLAGVETQYF
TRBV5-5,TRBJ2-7,CASRRLGSPGQILSYEQYF
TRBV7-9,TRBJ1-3,CASSPTGTGNTIYF
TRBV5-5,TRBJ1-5,CASSLFDMKNQPQHF
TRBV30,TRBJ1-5,CAWSASVYPQHF
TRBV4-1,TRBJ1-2,CASSQLVVSGGYTF
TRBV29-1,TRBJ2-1,CSALAGPNEQFF
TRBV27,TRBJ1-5,CASSLEGGNQPQHF
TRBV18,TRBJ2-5,CASSPPGEVAETQYF
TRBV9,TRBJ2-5,CASSVGPSGSRGETQYF
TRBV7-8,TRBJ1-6,CASSLAHLGTGKGSYNSPLHF
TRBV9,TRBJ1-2,CASAKGQGGHGYTF
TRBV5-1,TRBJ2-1,CASSLSGLAGGPDWDEQFF
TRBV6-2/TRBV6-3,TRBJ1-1,CASSWTGTRSTAFF
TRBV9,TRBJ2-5,CASSDRDTGGLETQYF
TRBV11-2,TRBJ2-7,CASSLNLGARGNNREQYF
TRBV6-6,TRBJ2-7,CASSTSSGTGDYEQYF